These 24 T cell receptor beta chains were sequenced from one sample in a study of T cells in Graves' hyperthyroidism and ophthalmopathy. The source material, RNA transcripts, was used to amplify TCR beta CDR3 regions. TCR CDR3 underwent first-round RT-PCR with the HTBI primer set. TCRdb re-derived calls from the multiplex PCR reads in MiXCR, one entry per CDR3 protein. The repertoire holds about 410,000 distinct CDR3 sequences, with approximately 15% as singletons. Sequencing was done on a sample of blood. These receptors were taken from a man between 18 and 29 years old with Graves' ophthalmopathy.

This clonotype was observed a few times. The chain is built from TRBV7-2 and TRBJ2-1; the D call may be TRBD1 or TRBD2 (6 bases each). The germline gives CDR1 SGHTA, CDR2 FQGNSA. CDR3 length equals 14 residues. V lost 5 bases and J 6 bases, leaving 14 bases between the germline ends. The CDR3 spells CASSPGALGNEQFF. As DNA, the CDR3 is TGTGCCAGCAGCCCGGGGGCCTTGGGCAATGAGCAGTTCTTC.

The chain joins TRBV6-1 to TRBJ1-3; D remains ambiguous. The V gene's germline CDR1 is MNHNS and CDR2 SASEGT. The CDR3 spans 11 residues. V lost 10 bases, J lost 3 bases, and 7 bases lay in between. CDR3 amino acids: CATWGGNTIYF. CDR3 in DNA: TGTGCCACGTGGGGTGGAAACACCATATATTTT.

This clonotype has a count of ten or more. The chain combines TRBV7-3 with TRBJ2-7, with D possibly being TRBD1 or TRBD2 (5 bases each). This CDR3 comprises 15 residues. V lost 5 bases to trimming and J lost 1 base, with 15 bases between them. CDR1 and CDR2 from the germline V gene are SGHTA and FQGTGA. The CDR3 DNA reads TGTGCCAGCAGCCCAAAGGGGACGGAGTCCTACGAGCAGTACTTC. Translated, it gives CASSPKGTESYEQYF.

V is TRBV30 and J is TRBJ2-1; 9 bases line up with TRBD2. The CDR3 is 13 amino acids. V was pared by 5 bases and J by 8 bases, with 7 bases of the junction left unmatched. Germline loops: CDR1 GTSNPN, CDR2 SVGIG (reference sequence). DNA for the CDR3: TGTGCCTGGGGGCGGGGGGGAATATATGAGCAGTTCTTC. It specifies CAWGRGGIYEQFF.

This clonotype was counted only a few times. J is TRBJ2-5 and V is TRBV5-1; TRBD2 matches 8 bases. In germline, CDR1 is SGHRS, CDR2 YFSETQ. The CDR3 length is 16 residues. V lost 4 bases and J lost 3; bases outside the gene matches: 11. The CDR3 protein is CASSQTPGTSEETQYF. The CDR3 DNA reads TGCGCCAGCAGCCAAACCCCCGGGACTAGTGAAGAGACCCAGTACTTC.

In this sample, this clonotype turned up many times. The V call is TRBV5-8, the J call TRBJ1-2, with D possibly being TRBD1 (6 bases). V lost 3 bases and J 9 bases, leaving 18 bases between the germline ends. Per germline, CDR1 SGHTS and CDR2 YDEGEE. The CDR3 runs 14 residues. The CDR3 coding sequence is TGTGCCAGCAGCTCCCGAGGGACACTCAAAAGCTACACCTTC. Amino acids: CASSSRGTLKSYTF. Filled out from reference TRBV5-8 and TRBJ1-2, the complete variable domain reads EAGVTQSPTHLIKTRGQQATLRCSPISGHTSVYWYQQALGLGLQFLLWYDEGEERNRGNFPPRFSGRQFPNYSSELNVNALELEDSALYLCASSSRGTLKSYTFGSGTRLTVV.

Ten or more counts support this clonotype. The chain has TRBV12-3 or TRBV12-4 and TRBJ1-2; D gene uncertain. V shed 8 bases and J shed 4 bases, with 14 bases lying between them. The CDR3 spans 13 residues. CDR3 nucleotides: TGTGCCAGCCAAGAAGGCGTCGCCTATGGCTACACCTTC. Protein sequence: CASQEGVAYGYTF.

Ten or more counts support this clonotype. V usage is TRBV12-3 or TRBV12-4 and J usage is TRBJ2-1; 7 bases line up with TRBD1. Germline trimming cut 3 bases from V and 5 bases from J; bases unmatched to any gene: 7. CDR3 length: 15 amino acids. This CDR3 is CASSFQGQYNNEQFF. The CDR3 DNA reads TGTGCCAGCAGTTTCCAGGGACAGTATAACAATGAGCAGTTCTTC.

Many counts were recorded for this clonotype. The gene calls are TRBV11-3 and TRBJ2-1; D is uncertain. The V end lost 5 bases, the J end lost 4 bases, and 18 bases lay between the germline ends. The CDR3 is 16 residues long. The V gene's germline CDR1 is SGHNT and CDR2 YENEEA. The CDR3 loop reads CASSDTPVSNYNEQFF. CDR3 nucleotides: TGTGCCAGCAGCGATACACCGGTGTCCAATTACAATGAGCAGTTCTTC.

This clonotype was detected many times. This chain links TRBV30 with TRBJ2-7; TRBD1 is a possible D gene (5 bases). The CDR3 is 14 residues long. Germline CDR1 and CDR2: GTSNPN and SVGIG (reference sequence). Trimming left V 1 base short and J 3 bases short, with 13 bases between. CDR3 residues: CAWSGGVRDYEQYF. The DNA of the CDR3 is TGTGCCTGGAGTGGTGGCGTCAGGGACTACGAGCAGTACTTC.

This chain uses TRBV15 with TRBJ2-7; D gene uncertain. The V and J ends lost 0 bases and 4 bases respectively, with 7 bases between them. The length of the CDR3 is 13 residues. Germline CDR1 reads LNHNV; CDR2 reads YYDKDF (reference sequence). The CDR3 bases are TGTGCCACCAGCAGAGATCAAGGGTACGAGCAGTACTTC. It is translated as CATSRDQGYEQYF.

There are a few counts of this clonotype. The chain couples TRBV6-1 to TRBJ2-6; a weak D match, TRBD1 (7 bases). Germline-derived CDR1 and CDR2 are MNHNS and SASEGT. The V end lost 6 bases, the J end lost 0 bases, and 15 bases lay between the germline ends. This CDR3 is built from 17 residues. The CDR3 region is CASSLQGGVSGANVLTF. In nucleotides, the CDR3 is TGTGCCAGCAGCCTCCAGGGGGGCGTCTCTGGGGCCAACGTCCTGACTTTC.

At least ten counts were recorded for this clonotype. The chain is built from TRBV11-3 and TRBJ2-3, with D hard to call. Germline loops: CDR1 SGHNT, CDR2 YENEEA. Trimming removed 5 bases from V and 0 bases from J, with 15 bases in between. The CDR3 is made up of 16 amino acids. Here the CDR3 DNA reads TGTGCCAGCAGCCCCGGCATTTTTTCTAGCACAGATACGCAGTATTTT. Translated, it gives CASSPGIFSSTDTQYF.

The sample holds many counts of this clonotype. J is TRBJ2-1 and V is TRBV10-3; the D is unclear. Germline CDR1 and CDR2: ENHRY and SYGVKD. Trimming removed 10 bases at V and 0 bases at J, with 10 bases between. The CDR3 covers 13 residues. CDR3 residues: CATSQSSYNEQFF. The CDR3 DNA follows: TGTGCCACAAGCCAGAGCTCCTACAATGAGCAGTTCTTC.

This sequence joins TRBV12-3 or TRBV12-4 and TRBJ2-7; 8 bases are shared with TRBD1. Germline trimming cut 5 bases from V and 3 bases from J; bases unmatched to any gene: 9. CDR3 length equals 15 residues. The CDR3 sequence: CASSMGQGAIYEQYF. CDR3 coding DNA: TGTGCCAGCAGTATGGGGCAGGGGGCCATCTACGAGCAGTACTTC.

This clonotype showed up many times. The CDR3 reads CASSAPLGTSGSVGNTGELFF. As DNA, the CDR3 is TGTGCCAGCAGCGCCCCCTTAGGGACTAGCGGGAGTGTTGGGAACACCGGGGAGCTGTTTTTT. The chain employs TRBV9 and TRBJ2-2; 14 bases match TRBD2. This CDR3 region has 21 residues. Germline-derived CDR1 and CDR2 are SGDLS and YYNGEE. V lost 3 bases to trimming and J lost 1 base; unmatched junction nucleotides: 14.

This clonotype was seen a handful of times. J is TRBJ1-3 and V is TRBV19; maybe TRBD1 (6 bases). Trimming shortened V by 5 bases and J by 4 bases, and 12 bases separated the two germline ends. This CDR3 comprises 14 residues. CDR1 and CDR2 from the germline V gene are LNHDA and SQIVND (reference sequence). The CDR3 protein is CASSPGQQGNTIYF. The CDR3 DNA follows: TGTGCCAGTAGTCCAGGACAGCAAGGAAACACCATATATTTT.

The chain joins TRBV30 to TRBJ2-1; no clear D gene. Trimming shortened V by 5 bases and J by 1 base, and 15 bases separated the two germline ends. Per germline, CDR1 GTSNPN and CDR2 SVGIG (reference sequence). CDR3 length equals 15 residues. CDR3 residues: CAWGILPESYNEQFF. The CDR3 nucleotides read TGTGCCTGGGGGATATTACCCGAGTCCTACAATGAGCAGTTCTTC. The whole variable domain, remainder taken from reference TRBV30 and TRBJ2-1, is SQTIHQWPATLVQPVGSPLSLECTVEGTSNPNLYWYRQAAGRGLQLLFYSVGIGQISSEVPQNLSASRPQDRQFILSSKKLLLSDSGFYLCAWGILPESYNEQFFGPGTRLTVL.

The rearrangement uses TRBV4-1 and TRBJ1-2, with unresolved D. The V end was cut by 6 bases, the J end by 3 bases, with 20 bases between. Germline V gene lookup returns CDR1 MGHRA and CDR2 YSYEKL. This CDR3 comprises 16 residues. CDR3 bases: TGCGCCAGCAGTGGGCCTCGGCGGCAAAGGGACTATGGCTACACCTTC. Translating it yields CASSGPRRQRDYGYTF.

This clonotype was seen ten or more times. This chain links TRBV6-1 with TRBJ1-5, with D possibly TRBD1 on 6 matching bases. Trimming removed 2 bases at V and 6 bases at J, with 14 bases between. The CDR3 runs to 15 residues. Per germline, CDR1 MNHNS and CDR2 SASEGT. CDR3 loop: CASSEWGQEGQPQHF. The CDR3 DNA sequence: TGTGCCAGCAGTGAATGGGGGCAGGAAGGTCAGCCCCAGCATTTT.

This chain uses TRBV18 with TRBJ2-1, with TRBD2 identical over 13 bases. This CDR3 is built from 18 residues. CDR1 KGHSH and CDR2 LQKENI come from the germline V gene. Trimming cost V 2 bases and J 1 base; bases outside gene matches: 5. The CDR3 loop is CASSPFALAGGSYNEQFF. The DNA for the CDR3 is TGTGCCAGCTCACCATTCGCACTAGCGGGAGGGTCCTACAATGAGCAGTTCTTC.

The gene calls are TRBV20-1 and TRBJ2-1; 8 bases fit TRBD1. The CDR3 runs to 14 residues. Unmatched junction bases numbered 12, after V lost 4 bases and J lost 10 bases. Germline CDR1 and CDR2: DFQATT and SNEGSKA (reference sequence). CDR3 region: CSATHSGQVYEQFF. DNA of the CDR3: TGCAGTGCTACCCATTCGGGACAGGTCTACGAGCAGTTCTTC.

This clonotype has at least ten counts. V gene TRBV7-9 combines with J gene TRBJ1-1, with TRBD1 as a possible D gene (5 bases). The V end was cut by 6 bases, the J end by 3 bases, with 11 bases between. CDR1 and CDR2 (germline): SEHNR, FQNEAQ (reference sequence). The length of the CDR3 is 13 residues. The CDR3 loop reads CASRGVSDTEAFF. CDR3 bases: TGTGCCAGCAGGGGGGTATCGGACACTGAAGCTTTCTTT.

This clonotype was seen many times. The CDR3 bases are TGTGCCTGCCCCCGACGGGACAGCGTCTACGAGCAGTACTTC. As protein: CACPRRDSVYEQYF. V and J are TRBV30 and TRBJ2-7; TRBD1 agrees at 7 bases. Germline CDR1 reads GTSNPN; CDR2 reads SVGIG (reference sequence). The trim removed 6 bases at V and 3 bases at J, leaving 11 bases unmatched. This CDR3 spans 14 amino acids.